A single sample gave rise to the 23 T cell receptor beta chains below, sequenced in a study of cytomegalovirus exposure and HLA in healthy donors. Clones were sequenced by immunoSEQ multiplex PCR, and TCRdb holds only the in-frame ones, with some missing. In the table there are about 240,000 clones, approximately 83% of which are singletons. Sequenced material: PBMCs. The receptors were sampled from a woman in her twenties or thirties in good health and CMV-seropositive.

The CDR3 coding sequence is TGTGCCAGCAGCTTGACAGACTACACCTTC. Protein product: CASSLTDYTF. V gene TRBV7-9 combines with J gene TRBJ1-2; D perhaps matches TRBD1 (5 bases). Trimming stripped 3 bases from V and 10 bases from J, with 6 bases between. There are 10 residues in the CDR3. From germline, CDR1 is SEHNR and CDR2 FQNEAQ (reference sequence).

The table lists this clone with a count of one. The rearrangement links TRBV29-1 to TRBJ2-5; D remains ambiguous. The germline V gene has CDR1 SQVTM and CDR2 ANQGSEA. V dropped 7 bases and J dropped 3 bases, with 15 bases sitting between them. The CDR3 runs to 13 residues. The CDR3, as DNA: TGCAGCGGCCGGCGAGGTGTGGAAGAGACCCAGTACTTC. Residues: CSGRRGVEETQYF.

The chain uses TRBV2 and TRBJ1-1; 7 bases agree with TRBD1. The V gene's germline CDR1 is SNHLY and CDR2 FYNNEI. The junction had 5 bases not matched to a gene; V was cut back by 7 bases and J by 0 bases. This CDR3 contains 14 residues. In DNA, the CDR3 is TGTGCCAGCATGCAGACAGGGATGAACACTGAAGCTTTCTTT. Translation: CASMQTGMNTEAFF.

The CDR3 spells CASSLLGGTGELFF. CDR3 DNA: TGTGCCAGCAGTTTATTGGGAGGGACCGGGGAGCTGTTTTTT. The chain couples TRBV28 to TRBJ2-2, with 7 bases fitting TRBD2. The ends lost 1 base at V and 5 bases at J; junction bases unmatched: 1. Germline assignment: CDR1 MDHEN and CDR2 SYDVKM. The CDR3 runs 14 residues.

This chain links TRBV6-1 with TRBJ1-1, with D possibly being TRBD1 (6 bases). Germline V gene lookup returns CDR1 MNHNS and CDR2 SASEGT. This CDR3 is built from 15 residues. Trimming cost V 7 bases and J 3 bases, with 18 bases left between them. CDR3 amino acids: CASTPRGGKHTEAFF. For the CDR3, the DNA is TGTGCCAGCACTCCGAGGGGGGGGAAGCACACTGAAGCTTTCTTT.

DNA for the CDR3: TGTGCTAGCGGAATGACAGTCGCGAACACCGGGGAGCTGTTTTTT. Encoded protein: CASGMTVANTGELFF. The chain couples TRBV7-7 to TRBJ2-2; possibly TRBD2 for D (6 bases). The CDR3 covers 15 residues. Looked up from germline, CDR1 is SSHAT and CDR2 is FNYEAQ (reference sequence).

This sequence joins TRBV9 and TRBJ1-1; D may be TRBD1 (6 bases). This CDR3 comprises 13 residues. Trimming cost V 6 bases and J 0 bases, with 9 bases left between them. Germline V gene lookup returns CDR1 SGDLS and CDR2 YYNGEE. The CDR3 protein is CASTTGMNTEAFF. The CDR3 DNA is TGTGCCAGCACCACAGGGATGAACACTGAAGCTTTCTTT.

The genes are TRBV19 and TRBJ2-7; possibly TRBD1 for D (5 bases). Germline assignment: CDR1 LNHDA and CDR2 SQIVND (reference sequence). The germline V and J ends were trimmed by 1 base and 3 bases, with 10 bases remaining between them. The CDR3 consists of 14 residues. Here the CDR3 DNA reads TGTGCCAGTAGTATAGCCCAGGGTAACTACGAGCAGTACTTC. The encoded protein is CASSIAQGNYEQYF.

This clone was detected only a few times. The chain joins TRBV4-1 to TRBJ2-7, with TRBD1 as a possible D gene (6 bases). Germline-derived CDR1 and CDR2 are MGHRA and YSYEKL. The length of the CDR3 is 16 residues. The V end was cut by 3 bases, the J end by 0 bases, with 15 bases between. The chain's CDR3 is CASSQVWGPSSYEQYF. The CDR3 nucleotides are TGCGCCAGCAGCCAGGTTTGGGGGCCTAGCTCCTACGAGCAGTACTTC.

The rearrangement joins TRBV5-4 to TRBJ1-1; maybe TRBD1 (5 bases). Germline V gene sequence: CDR1 SGHNT, CDR2 YYREEE (reference sequence). This CDR3 region has 14 residues. Trimming shortened V by 6 bases and J by 1 base, and 13 bases separated the two germline ends. CDR3: CASKQRDWNTEAFF. In nucleotides, the CDR3 is TGTGCCAGCAAACAGAGGGACTGGAACACTGAAGCTTTCTTT.

The chain uses TRBV10-3 and TRBJ2-1; 14 nucleotides line up with TRBD2. The CDR3 runs 20 residues. J lost 1 base, V lost 0 bases, and 8 bases had no gene match. Germline assignment: CDR1 ENHRY and CDR2 SYGVKD. This chain's CDR3 is CAISESDGLAGGHSYNEQFF. CDR3 in DNA: TGTGCCATCAGTGAGTCGGATGGACTAGCGGGAGGACATTCCTACAATGAGCAGTTCTTC.

The J gene is TRBJ2-7, the V gene TRBV10-2; 7 nucleotides align to TRBD2. This CDR3 is 14 amino acids long. CDR1 is WSHSY and CDR2 is SAAADI in the germline V gene. The trim removed 3 bases at V and 4 bases at J, leaving 6 bases unmatched. CDR3 coding DNA: TGCGCCAGCAGTGAATCGGGACTAACATACGAGCAGTACTTC. This gives the protein CASSESGLTYEQYF.

A single count supports this clone. CDR3 nucleotides: TGTGCCAGCAGCTTATCTTGGGCTAGCGGGAAGGATGAGCAGTTCTTC. It yields the protein CASSLSWASGKDEQFF. J is TRBJ2-1 and V is TRBV11-1; TRBD2 agrees at 9 bases. Germline lookup yields CDR1 SGHAT and CDR2 FQDESV (reference sequence). CDR3 length equals 16 residues. J was trimmed by 8 bases and V by 2 bases; bases with no gene match: 10.

This sequence joins TRBV7-6 and TRBJ2-7; maybe TRBD1 (6 bases). The CDR3 loop spans 14 amino acids. The V gene lost 0 bases and the J gene lost 2 bases, with 8 bases spanning the gap. The germline V gene encodes CDR1 SGHVS and CDR2 FNYEAQ. The CDR3 DNA reads TGTGCCAGCAGCTTAGCGCCAGGGGCCTACGAGCAGTACTTC. This codes for CASSLAPGAYEQYF.

This rearrangement joins TRBV9 to TRBJ1-4; the match to TRBD1 covers 8 bases. From germline, CDR1 is SGDLS and CDR2 YYNGEE. V shed 4 bases, J shed 8 bases, and the junction held 10 bases outside the gene matches. The CDR3 has 15 residues. DNA for the CDR3: TGTGCCAGCAGCACAGTGGGACAGGCGGTGGAAAAACTGTTTTTT. Protein product: CASSTVGQAVEKLFF.

As DNA, the CDR3 is TGTGCCAGCAGCACGGGGGTGAACACTGAAGCTTTCTTT. Protein product: CASSTGVNTEAFF. The gene calls are TRBV7-7 and TRBJ1-1; D perhaps matches TRBD1 (5 bases). CDR3 length equals 13 residues. CDR1 is SSHAT, CDR2 FNYEAQ, per germline (reference sequence). V lost 5 bases and J lost 0, with 7 bases in between.

This chain connects TRBV9 to TRBJ2-2; 7 bases agree with TRBD1. The CDR3 has 15 amino acids. Germline loops: CDR1 SGDLS, CDR2 YYNGEE. The J segment lost 1 base and the V segment lost 4 bases, leaving 4 bases of the junction unmatched. This chain's CDR3 is CASSTRTGNTGELFF. DNA of the CDR3: TGTGCCAGCAGCACCCGGACAGGGAACACCGGGGAGCTGTTTTTT.

The V and J genes are TRBV11-2 and TRBJ2-1, with a tentative D call TRBD2 (5 bases). The length of the CDR3 is 14 residues. The V end was cut by 1 base, the J end by 3 bases, with 7 bases between. The V gene's germline CDR1 is SGHAT and CDR2 FQNNGV. CDR3 bases: TGTGCCAGCAGCTTAGGGACTGGCTACAATGAGCAGTTCTTC. This translates into CASSLGTGYNEQFF.

The rearrangement uses TRBV5-1 and TRBJ2-7; tentatively, D is TRBD2 (6 bases). The CDR3 contains 14 residues. Trimming shortened V by 2 bases and J by 3 bases, and 12 bases separated the two germline ends. Germline V CDR1 and CDR2: SGHRS, YFSETQ. The CDR3: CASSFRDSYYEQYF. The CDR3 nucleotides are TGCGCCAGCAGCTTCAGGGACTCTTACTACGAGCAGTACTTC. The whole variable domain, filled in from reference TRBV5-1 and TRBJ2-7, reads KAGVTQTPRYLIKTRGQQVTLSCSPISGHRSVSWYQQTPGQGLQFLFEYFSETQRNKGNFPGRFSGRQFSNSRSEMNVSTLELGDSALYLCASSFRDSYYEQYFGPGTRLTVT.

The chain recombines TRBV28 with TRBJ2-2, with no clear D. This CDR3 has 14 amino acids. V was pared by 5 bases and J by 2 bases, with 9 bases between. CDR1 MDHEN and CDR2 SYDVKM come from the germline V gene. Here the CDR3 reads CASSLGVNTGELFF. The CDR3 DNA is TGTGCCAGCAGTCTAGGAGTCAACACCGGGGAGCTGTTTTTT.

The genes are TRBV6-5 and TRBJ1-2, with 9 bases that match TRBD1. The V segment lost 10 bases and the J segment 3 bases; nucleotides outside the gene matches: 9. This CDR3 is built from 14 residues. Per germline, CDR1 MNHEY and CDR2 SVGAGI. The CDR3 DNA reads TGTGCCACCGGGGGAGGGGACAGGGACTATGGCTACACCTTC. It yields the protein CATGGGDRDYGYTF.

The chain uses TRBV27 and TRBJ2-3, with a possible D match to TRBD1 (5 bases). V lost 5 bases and J 4 bases, leaving 13 bases between the germline ends. The CDR3 is 14 amino acids. CDR1 is MNHEY and CDR2 is SMNVEV in the germline V gene (reference sequence). The chain's CDR3 is CASSPLTAADTQYF. The CDR3 DNA follows: TGTGCCAGCAGTCCCTTGACAGCTGCAGATACGCAGTATTTT.

This chain uses TRBV27 with TRBJ2-1; maybe TRBD2 (6 bases). Germline V gives CDR1 MNHEY, CDR2 SMNVEV (reference sequence). Between the trimmed V and J ends, which lost 5 bases and 6 bases, there was a span of 20 bases. This CDR3 contains 16 residues. The chain's CDR3 is CASSPVTRDRINEQFF. The DNA of the CDR3 is TGTGCCAGCAGTCCCGTAACGCGGGATCGGATCAATGAGCAGTTCTTC.